Following are 6 T cell receptor beta chains from one sample sequenced in a study of cytomegalovirus exposure and HLA in healthy donors. Data came from immunoSEQ multiplex PCR; TCRdb stores just in-frame clones and leaves some out. Of fewer than 200,000 clones in the sample, 85% are singletons; the top ten hold more than 15%. Sequenced input: PBMCs. The receptor source for this set is a man between 18 and 29 years old in good health and CMV-seropositive.

The chain joins TRBV28 to TRBJ2-7, with TRBD2 identical over 9 bases. Trimming removed 7 bases from V and 4 bases from J; junction bases left unmatched: 8. The length of the CDR3 is 14 residues. Per the germline V gene, CDR1 is MDHEN and CDR2 is SYDVKM. CDR3 residues: CASTPAGGLYEQYF. CDR3 nucleotide sequence: TGTGCCAGCACCCCGGCGGGAGGGTTGTACGAGCAGTACTTC.

The V gene is TRBV9, the J gene TRBJ1-2; TRBD1 aligns across 8 bases. After removal of 4 bases from V and 2 bases from J, the junction contained 10 bases not matched to a gene. Germline V gene sequence: CDR1 SGDLS, CDR2 YYNGEE. This CDR3 contains 16 residues. In DNA, the CDR3 is TGTGCCAGCAGCCCCCAGGGGCAGGGGGCGAACTATGGCTACACCTTC. This encodes CASSPQGQGANYGYTF.

The chain employs TRBV10-3 and TRBJ2-7; 9 nucleotides line up with TRBD1. The CDR3 totals 19 residues. CDR1 is ENHRY and CDR2 is SYGVKD in the germline V gene. V lost 0 bases and J lost 2; bases outside the gene matches: 14. This CDR3 is CAISESTHPGTGRTYEQYF. CDR3 DNA sequence: TGTGCCATCAGTGAGTCTACACATCCCGGGACAGGGAGAACCTACGAGCAGTACTTC.

This chain links TRBV5-6 with TRBJ1-3; D possibly corresponds to TRBD1 (6 bases). CDR1 and CDR2 from the germline V gene are SGHDT and YYEEEE. V was cut by 3 bases and J by 1 base, with 8 bases left in between. The CDR3 has 14 amino acids. The CDR3 reads CASSSQGSGNTIYF. The CDR3 coding sequence is TGTGCCAGCAGCTCACAGGGATCTGGAAACACCATATATTTT.

The chain has TRBV27 and TRBJ2-7, with a possible D match to TRBD1 (5 bases). V shed 4 bases and J shed 6 bases, with 16 bases lying between them. CDR1 and CDR2 (germline): MNHEY, SMNVEV (reference sequence). The CDR3 contains 14 residues. The CDR3 loop reads CASSSKGKVGEQYF. CDR3 sequence (DNA): TGTGCCAGCAGTTCAAAGGGGAAGGTAGGCGAGCAGTACTTC.

The chain recombines TRBV27 with TRBJ1-1; 7 nucleotides line up with TRBD1. CDR3 size: 15 residues. V shed 2 bases and J 5 bases; nucleotides not matched to a gene: 8. Germline assignment: CDR1 MNHEY and CDR2 SMNVEV (reference sequence). CDR3 coding DNA: TGTGCCAGCAGTTTAGAGGGGGCGCTAGGGACTGAAGCTTTCTTT. Residues: CASSLEGALGTEAFF.